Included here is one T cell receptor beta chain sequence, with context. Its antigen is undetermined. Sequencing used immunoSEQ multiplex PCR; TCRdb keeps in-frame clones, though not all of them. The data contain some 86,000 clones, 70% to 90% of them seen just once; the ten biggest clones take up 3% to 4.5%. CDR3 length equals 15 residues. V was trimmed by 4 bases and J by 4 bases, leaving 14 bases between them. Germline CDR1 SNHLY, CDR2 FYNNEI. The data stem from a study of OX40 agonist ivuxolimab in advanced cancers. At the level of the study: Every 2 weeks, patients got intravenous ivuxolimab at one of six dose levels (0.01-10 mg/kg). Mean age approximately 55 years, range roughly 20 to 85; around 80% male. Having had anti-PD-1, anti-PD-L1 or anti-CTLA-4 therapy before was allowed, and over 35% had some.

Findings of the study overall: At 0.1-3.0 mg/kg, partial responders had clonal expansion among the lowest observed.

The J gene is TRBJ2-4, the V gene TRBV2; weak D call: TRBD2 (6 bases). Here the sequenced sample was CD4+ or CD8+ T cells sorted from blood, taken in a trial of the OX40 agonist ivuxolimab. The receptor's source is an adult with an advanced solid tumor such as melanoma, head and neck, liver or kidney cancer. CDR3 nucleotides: TGTGCCAGCAGTGTCAGGACGGGGGTTAAAAACATTCAGTACTTC. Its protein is CASSVRTGVKNIQYF.